The entry that follows covers one T cell receptor (beta chain) sequence. The antigen is not known. The V end lost 2 bases, the J end lost 3 bases, and 8 bases lay between the germline ends. The length of the CDR3 is 14 residues. The germline V gene has CDR1 WNHNN and CDR2 SYGVQD (reference sequence). Generated by immunoSEQ multiplex PCR, the TCRdb table keeps only in-frame clones and is missing some. This table holds roughly 6,600 clones, 63% found once. The data were taken from a study of CD8 T cell repertoires and HIV-1 epitope variants. Study-level background: T cells were stimulated with Twenty-five Gag and Nef peptides separately. Equal numbers of autologous T cell-negative cells presented antigen to enriched T cells.

The chain employs TRBV10-1 and TRBJ2-1; no definite D call. Sequencing input: cultured CD8+ T cells derived from PBMCs. The TCR comes from a male donor with HIV. DNA of the CDR3: TGCGCCAGCAGTGAGATAGCAGGCTACAATGAGCAGTTCTTC. Its protein is CASSEIAGYNEQFF.